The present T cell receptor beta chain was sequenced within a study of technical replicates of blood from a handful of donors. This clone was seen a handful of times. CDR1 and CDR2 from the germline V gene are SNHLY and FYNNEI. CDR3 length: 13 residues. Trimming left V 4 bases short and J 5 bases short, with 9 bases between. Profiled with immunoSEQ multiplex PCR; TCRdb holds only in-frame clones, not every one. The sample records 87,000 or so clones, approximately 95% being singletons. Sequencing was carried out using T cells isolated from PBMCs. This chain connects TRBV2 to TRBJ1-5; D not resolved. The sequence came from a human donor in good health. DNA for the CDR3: TGTGCCAGCAGTGTAATAAATGATCAGCCCCAGCATTTT. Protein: CASSVINDQPQHF.